Presented here are 21 T cell receptor beta chains from one specimen sequenced in a study of T-cell reconstitution after alpha-beta-depleted transplantation in children. Unique molecular identifiers were incorporated during preparation of the TCRbeta library. A single record per CDR3 protein comes from TCRdb applying MiXCR to the PCR reads. The top ten clones hold 2% to 3% of a sample with approximately 520,000 distinct CDR3 sequences, 32% of them seen once. The material was PBMCs from the stem cell graft donor, obtained from the stem cell graft. The receptor source for this set is a human donor who donated a stem cell graft to a child with aplastic anemia.

The chain links TRBV30 to TRBJ2-5, with TRBD1 identical over 7 bases. With 0 bases clipped from V and 4 bases from J, the junction kept 5 bases outside the gene matches. Germline V gene data show CDR1 as GTSNPN and CDR2 as SVGIG (reference sequence). The CDR3 extends over 14 amino acids. The CDR3 is CAWSVLGGAETQYF. Written as DNA, the CDR3 is TGTGCCTGGAGTGTTTTAGGGGGCGCAGAGACCCAGTACTTC. Drawing the rest from reference TRBV30 and TRBJ2-5, the complete variable domain is SQTIHQWPATLVQPVGSPLSLECTVEGTSNPNLYWYRQAAGRGLQLLFYSVGIGQISSEVPQNLSASRPQDRQFILSSKKLLLSDSGFYLCAWSVLGGAETQYFGPGTRLLVL.

The chain couples TRBV12-3 or TRBV12-4 to TRBJ2-5, with D possibly being TRBD1 (7 bases). The CDR3 contains 16 residues. The V and J ends lost 6 bases and 2 bases respectively, with 19 bases between them. This CDR3 is CASSPPGGRGQETQYF. The CDR3 nucleotides are TGTGCCAGCAGCCCTCCCGGGGGCAGGGGGCAAGAGACCCAGTACTTC.

This rearrangement joins TRBV7-7 to TRBJ2-1, with TRBD1 matching over 8 bases. After removal of 5 bases from V and 6 bases from J, the junction contained 3 bases not matched to a gene. Germline assignment: CDR1 SSHAT and CDR2 FNYEAQ (reference sequence). This CDR3 has 13 residues. CDR3 coding DNA: TGTGCCAGCAGCCAGGACAGGGTCAATGAGCAGTTCTTC. This codes for CASSQDRVNEQFF.

The chain joins TRBV10-3 to TRBJ2-5; possible D gene TRBD2, 6 bases. Trimming cost V 3 bases and J 2 bases, with 16 bases left between them. The CDR3 runs to 16 residues. Germline CDR1 and CDR2: ENHRY and SYGVKD. The CDR3 bases are TGTGCCATCAGTGATTATTCGGCGGGGAAACAAGAGACCCAGTACTTC. It codes for CAISDYSAGKQETQYF.

This clonotype appeared a few times. The chain employs TRBV20-1 and TRBJ2-1; possible D gene TRBD1, 6 bases. CDR1 is DFQATT, CDR2 SNEGSKA, per germline (reference sequence). V gave up 5 bases and J gave up 2 bases, with 19 bases separating them. There are 16 residues in the CDR3. The CDR3 sequence: CSAGYDRTPTYNEQFF. The CDR3, as DNA: TGCAGTGCTGGATACGACAGGACCCCGACCTACAATGAGCAGTTCTTC.

This chain joins TRBV9 and TRBJ1-1; D unresolved. This CDR3 is 13 amino acids long. Trimming removed 7 bases from V and 4 bases from J, with 14 bases in between. CDR1 and CDR2 (germline): SGDLS, YYNGEE. The CDR3 DNA is TGTGCCAGCTCGTCAGTGCATGGCACTGAAGCTTTCTTT. It encodes CASSSVHGTEAFF.

This chain uses TRBV6-1 with TRBJ2-2; 7 nucleotides line up with TRBD1. V lost 6 bases and J lost 6; bases outside the gene matches: 4. CDR1 and CDR2 (germline): MNHNS, SASEGT. This CDR3 comprises 13 residues. CDR3 bases: TGTGCCAGCAGCCGAACAGGGGCCGGGGAGCTGTTTTTT. This encodes CASSRTGAGELFF.

The rearrangement joins TRBV7-2 to TRBJ2-1; possibly TRBD2 for D (5 bases). The CDR3 contains 15 residues. Trimming left V 1 base short and J 6 bases short, with 13 bases between. CDR1 and CDR2 from the germline V gene are SGHTA and FQGNSA. The CDR3 sequence is CASSLVGASSNEQFF. DNA of the CDR3: TGTGCCAGCAGCTTAGTGGGAGCCAGTAGCAATGAGCAGTTCTTC.

The rearrangement uses TRBV5-6 and TRBJ1-1; 10 bases match TRBD1. The germline V gene has CDR1 SGHDT and CDR2 YYEEEE. V shed 5 bases and J 5 bases; nucleotides not matched to a gene: 3. This CDR3 is 13 amino acids long. The CDR3 region is CASRGTGVTEAFF. Here the CDR3 DNA reads TGTGCCAGCAGGGGGACAGGGGTGACTGAAGCTTTCTTT.

The chain has TRBV7-2 and TRBJ1-2; no firm D call. The CDR3 is 15 amino acids. V lost 0 bases, J lost 8 bases, and 16 bases lay in between. Per the germline V gene, CDR1 is SGHTA and CDR2 is FQGNSA. The CDR3 sequence: CASSLALDATGGYTF. The CDR3 nucleotides are TGTGCCAGCAGCTTAGCGCTGGACGCTACGGGAGGCTACACCTTC.

CDR3: CASSPPFGGSLYNEQFF. The CDR3 DNA reads as TGTGCCAGCAGCCCTCCGTTTGGTGGGAGCCTCTACAATGAGCAGTTCTTC. V gene TRBV3-1 combines with J gene TRBJ2-1, with D possibly matching TRBD2 (5 bases). Germline values: CDR1 LGHDT, CDR2 YNNKEL (reference sequence). The CDR3 length is 17 residues. V was pared by 4 bases and J by 3 bases, with 19 bases between.

The chain links TRBV7-2 to TRBJ2-7, with 12 bases matching TRBD2. J gave up 6 bases and V 1 base, and 4 bases lay outside the gene matches. CDR3 length: 15 amino acids. CDR1 and CDR2 (germline): SGHTA, FQGNSA. The CDR3 spells CASSLGSSGRGEQYV. The CDR3 bases are TGTGCCAGCAGCTTAGGGTCTAGCGGGAGGGGCGAGCAGTACGTC.

This clonotype came up a few times. This rearrangement joins TRBV30 to TRBJ2-3; no clear D gene. The V end lost 3 bases, the J end lost 2 bases, and 9 bases lay between the germline ends. Germline CDR1 reads GTSNPN; CDR2 reads SVGIG (reference sequence). There are 13 residues in the CDR3. The CDR3 bases are TGTGCCTGGAGGGACGCCTTCACAGATACGCAGTATTTT. This gives the protein CAWRDAFTDTQYF. Using reference TRBV30 and TRBJ2-3 for the parts outside the CDR3, the full variable domain is SQTIHQWPATLVQPVGSPLSLECTVEGTSNPNLYWYRQAAGRGLQLLFYSVGIGQISSEVPQNLSASRPQDRQFILSSKKLLLSDSGFYLCAWRDAFTDTQYFGPGTRLTVL.

The chain uses TRBV27 and TRBJ1-5, with a tentative D call TRBD1 (5 bases). The CDR3 covers 14 residues. V was cut by 3 bases and J by 7 bases, with 13 bases left in between. The germline gives CDR1 MNHEY, CDR2 SMNVEV (reference sequence). CDR3 nucleotides: TGTGCCAGCAGTTTGGGGGGTAGCGGGCAGCCCCAGCATTTT. Translated, it gives CASSLGGSGQPQHF.

The chain joins TRBV12-2 to TRBJ1-2. TRBV12-2 is a listed pseudogene. CDR3 length: 15 amino acids. In nucleotides, the CDR3 is TGTGCAAGTCGCTTAACCGCACGACCGATCTATGGCTACACCTTC. Residues: CASRLTARPIYGYTF.

CDR3 DNA sequence: TGCAGTGCTAGCTCCAGGGTGACCGGGGAGCTGTTTTTT. Amino acids: CSASSRVTGELFF. The J gene is TRBJ2-2, the V gene TRBV20-1; D possibly corresponds to TRBD1 (5 bases). This CDR3 is 13 amino acids long. Trimming shortened V by 3 bases and J by 5 bases, and 10 bases separated the two germline ends. Per the germline V gene, CDR1 is DFQATT and CDR2 is SNEGSKA (reference sequence).

J is TRBJ1-5 and V is TRBV12-3 or TRBV12-4; D is undetermined. The CDR3 is made up of 13 amino acids. Trimming removed 1 base from V and 3 bases from J, with 4 bases in between. The CDR3 spells CASSLGANQPQHF. Here the CDR3 DNA reads TGTGCCAGCAGTTTAGGGGCCAATCAGCCCCAGCATTTT.

This chain uses TRBV14 with TRBJ2-1; D is unclear. There are 15 residues in the CDR3. CDR1 and CDR2 (germline): SGHDN, FVKESK. V lost 1 base and J 0 bases, leaving 7 bases between the germline ends. The CDR3 region is CASSQGRSSYNEQFF. The CDR3 region has the DNA TGTGCCAGCAGCCAAGGGCGTAGCTCCTACAATGAGCAGTTCTTC.

CDR3 DNA: TGTGCCAGCACCCGATTTAGAGCGGGAGGGGCTTACAATGAGCAGTTCTTC. Translated, it gives CASTRFRAGGAYNEQFF. The chain has TRBV6-2 or TRBV6-3 and TRBJ2-1; 10 nucleotides match TRBD2. This CDR3 has 17 amino acids. V lost 7 bases, J lost 4 bases, and 13 bases stayed unmatched. CDR1 and CDR2 (germline): MNHEY, SVGEGT.

V is TRBV11-3 and J is TRBJ2-1, with D possibly being TRBD2 (5 bases). Germline assignment: CDR1 SGHNT and CDR2 YENEEA. With 5 bases removed from V and 2 bases from J, the gap between germline ends came to 13 bases. This CDR3 region has 15 residues. CDR3 sequence: CASSRTQDPYNEQFF. In DNA form, the CDR3 reads TGTGCCAGCAGCCGGACTCAGGACCCCTACAATGAGCAGTTCTTC. Full variable domain (rest looked up from reference TRBV11-3 and TRBJ2-1): EAGVVQSPRYKIIEKKQPVAFWCNPISGHNTLYWYLQNLGQGPELLIRYENEEAVDDSQLPKDRFSAERLKGVDSTLKIQPAELGDSAVYLCASSRTQDPYNEQFFGPGTRLTVL.

This chain connects TRBV5-8 to TRBJ1-1; D is perhaps TRBD1 (5 bases). Germline CDR1 SGHTS, CDR2 YDEGEE. This CDR3 is 16 amino acids long. V lost 1 base, J lost 1 base, and 14 bases lay in between. DNA of the CDR3: TGTGCCAGCAGCTTGTGGGGGTTGAAAGCGAACACTGAAGCTTTCTTT. It specifies CASSLWGLKANTEAFF.